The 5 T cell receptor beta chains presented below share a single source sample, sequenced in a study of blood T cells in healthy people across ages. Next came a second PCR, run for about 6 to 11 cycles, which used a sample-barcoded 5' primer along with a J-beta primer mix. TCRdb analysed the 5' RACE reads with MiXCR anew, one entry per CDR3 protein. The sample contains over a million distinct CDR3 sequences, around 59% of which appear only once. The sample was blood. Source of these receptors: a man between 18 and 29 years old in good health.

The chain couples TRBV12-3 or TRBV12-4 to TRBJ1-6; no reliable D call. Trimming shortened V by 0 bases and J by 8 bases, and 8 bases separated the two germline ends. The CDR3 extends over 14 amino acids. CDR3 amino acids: CASSLAIVDSPLHF. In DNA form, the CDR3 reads TGTGCCAGCAGTTTAGCCATAGTGGATTCACCCCTCCACTTT.

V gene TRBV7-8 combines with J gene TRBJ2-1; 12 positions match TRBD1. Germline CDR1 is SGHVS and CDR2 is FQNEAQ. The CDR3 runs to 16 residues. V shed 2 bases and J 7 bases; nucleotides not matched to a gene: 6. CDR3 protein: CASSLPGQGASNEQFF. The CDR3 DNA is TGTGCCAGCAGCTTACCGGGACAGGGGGCCAGTAATGAGCAGTTCTTC.

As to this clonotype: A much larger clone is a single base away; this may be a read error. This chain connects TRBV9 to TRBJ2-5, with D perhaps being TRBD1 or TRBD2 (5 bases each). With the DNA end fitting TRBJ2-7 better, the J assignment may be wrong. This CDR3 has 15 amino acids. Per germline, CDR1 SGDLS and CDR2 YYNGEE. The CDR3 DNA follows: TGTGCCAGCAGCGTAGACAGGACTCTACCTAACGAGCAGTACTTC. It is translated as CASSVDRTLPNEQYF.

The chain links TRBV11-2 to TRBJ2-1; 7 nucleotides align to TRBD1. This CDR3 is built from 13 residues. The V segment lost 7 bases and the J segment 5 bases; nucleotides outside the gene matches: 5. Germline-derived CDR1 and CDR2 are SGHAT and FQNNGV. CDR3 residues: CASTRTGNNEQFF. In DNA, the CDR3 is TGTGCCAGCACCCGGACAGGTAACAATGAGCAGTTCTTC.

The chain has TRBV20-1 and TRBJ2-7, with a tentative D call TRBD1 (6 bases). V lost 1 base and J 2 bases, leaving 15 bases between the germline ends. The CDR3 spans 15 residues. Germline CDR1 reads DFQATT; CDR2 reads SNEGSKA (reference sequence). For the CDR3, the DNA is TGCAGTGCTAGAGTCCGGGACATGGCACCCTACGAGCAGTACTTC. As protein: CSARVRDMAPYEQYF.